The clone carrying this TCR beta chain has ten or more counts. This sample was included in a study of molecular identifiers for immune sequencing clone quantification. TCRdb called the PCR reads again in MiXCR, with one record for every CDR3 protein. The repertoire holds about 510,000 distinct CDR3 sequences, roughly a fifth seen once, with around 0.86% in the top ten. V lost 5 bases to trimming and J lost 2 bases, with 15 bases between them. The CDR3 has 15 amino acids. Germline CDR1 SGHTA, CDR2 FQGNSA. Sorted inputs of about 19,000 to 1,000,000 cells, with 10%, 30% or 50% RNA, yielded naive CD8 libraries.

Material for sequencing was naive CD8+ T cells from blood, with Jurkat cell RNA spiked in. The subset is: FACS-sorted CD8+CD4-CCR7+CD45RA+ naive T cells. This sequence originates from a human donor in good health. Some libraries in this study had Jurkat cell RNA spiked in. The rearrangement joins TRBV7-2 to TRBJ2-5; TRBD2 is a possible D gene (5 bases). The CDR3 sequence: CASSLYDYPQETQYF. In nucleotides, the CDR3 is TGTGCCAGCAGCCTCTACGACTACCCGCAAGAGACCCAGTACTTC.